The present entry profiles one TCR beta chain with its context. Germline lookup yields CDR1 MNHEY and CDR2 SVGAGI. V was clipped by 2 bases and J by 8 bases, with 13 bases between them. The CDR3 sequence is 15 residues long. TCRdb's copy holds only in-frame clones and misses some; the assay was immunoSEQ multiplex PCR. The profile shows 270,000 or so clones, roughly four fifths of them singletons. The data originate from a study of blood T cell repertoires in COVID-19. Study information: From T cells, B-cell-depleted T cells, or PBMCs came the material, which was cDNA or gDNA.

The chain combines TRBV6-5 with TRBJ1-6; no clear D gene. The TCR sequence derives from a woman aged 45 to 65 who had recovered from COVID-19. The sequencing sample was made of peripheral blood. The CDR3 region has the DNA TGTGCCAGCAGTTACGGAGCCGGAACCTATTCACCCCTCCACTTT. This sequence encodes CASSYGAGTYSPLHF.